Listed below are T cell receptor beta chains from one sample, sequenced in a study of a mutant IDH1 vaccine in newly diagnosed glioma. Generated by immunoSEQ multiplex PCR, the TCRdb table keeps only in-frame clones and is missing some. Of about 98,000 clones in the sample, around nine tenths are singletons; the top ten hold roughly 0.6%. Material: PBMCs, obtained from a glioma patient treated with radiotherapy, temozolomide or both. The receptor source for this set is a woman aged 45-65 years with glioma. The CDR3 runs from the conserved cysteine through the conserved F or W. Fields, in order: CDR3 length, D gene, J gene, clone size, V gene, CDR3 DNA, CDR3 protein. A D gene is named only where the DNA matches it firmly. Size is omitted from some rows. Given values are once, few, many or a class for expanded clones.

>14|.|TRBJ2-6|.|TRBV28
TGTGCCAGCAGTTCCCTCGGAGGGGCCAACGTCCTGACTTTC
CASSSLGGANVLTF
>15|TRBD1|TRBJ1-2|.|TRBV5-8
TGTGCCAGCAGCCTAACAGGGGTTTCTAACTATGGCTACACCTTC
CASSLTGVSNYGYTF
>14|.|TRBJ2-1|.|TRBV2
TGTGCCTCTCAGAGGGAGTACTCCTACAATGAGCAGTTCTTC
CASQREYSYNEQFF
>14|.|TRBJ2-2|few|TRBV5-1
TGCGCCAGCAGGGCGGAGCCAAACACCGGGGAGCTGTTTTTT
CASRAEPNTGELFF
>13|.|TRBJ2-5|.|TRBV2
TGTGCCAGAACCGGCGGGCAGGAGGAGACCCAGTACTTC
CARTGGQEETQYF
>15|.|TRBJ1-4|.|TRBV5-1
TGCGCCAGCAGCCTACAGGCCAGGGCGGATGAAAAACTGTTTTTT
CASSLQARADEKLFF
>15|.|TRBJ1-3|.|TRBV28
TGTGCCAGCAGTTTTCACCGGGGGACTGGAAACACCATATATTTT
CASSFHRGTGNTIYF
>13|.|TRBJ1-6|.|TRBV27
TGTGCCAGCAGTTTATCAAAGAGTTCACCCCTCCACTTT
CASSLSKSSPLHF
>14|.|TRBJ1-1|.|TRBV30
TGTGCCTGGAATGTCGGACGGTCGAACACTGAAGCTTTCTTT
CAWNVGRSNTEAFF
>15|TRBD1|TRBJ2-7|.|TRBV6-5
TGTGCCAGCAGACACAGGGGGTCCGGATCCTACGAGCAGTACTTC
CASRHRGSGSYEQYF
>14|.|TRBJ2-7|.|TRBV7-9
TGTGCCAGCAGGAGACAGGAGGCCCCCTACGAGCAGTACTTC
CASRRQEAPYEQYF
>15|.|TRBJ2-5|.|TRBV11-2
TGTGCCAGCAGCTTAGATCTTGGCAACCAAGAGACCCAGTACTTC
CASSLDLGNQETQYF
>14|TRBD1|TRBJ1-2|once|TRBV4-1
TGCGCCAGCAGCCAGGGTGGACAGGGCATCGGCTACACCTTC
CASSQGGQGIGYTF
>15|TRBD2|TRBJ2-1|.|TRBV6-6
TGTGCCAGCAGCTTCACTAGCGGGCGATCCAATGAGCAGTTCTTC
CASSFTSGRSNEQFF
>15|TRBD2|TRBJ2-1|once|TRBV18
TGTGCCAGCTCTCCGAATAGCGGGTCGAGCAATGAGCAGTTCTTC
CASSPNSGSSNEQFF
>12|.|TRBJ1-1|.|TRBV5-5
TGTGCCAGCAGTCCGGGGGCCCCTGAAGCTTTCTTT
CASSPGAPEAFF
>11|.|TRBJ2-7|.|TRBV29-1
TGCAGCGTTCCAGGTTCCTACGAGCAGTACTTC
CSVPGSYEQYF
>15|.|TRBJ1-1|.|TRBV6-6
TGTGCCAGCAGTTACTCTCAGGGCTTGAACACTGAAGCTTTCTTT
CASSYSQGLNTEAFF
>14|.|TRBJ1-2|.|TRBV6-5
TGTGCCAGCAGTTACTCGACCAGCATCTATGGCTACACCTTC
CASSYSTSIYGYTF
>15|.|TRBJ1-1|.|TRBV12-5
TGTGCTAGTGGTTTGGGGACGCCGGGCAACACTGAAGCTTTCTTT
CASGLGTPGNTEAFF
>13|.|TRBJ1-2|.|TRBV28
TGTGCCAGCAGTTTTCGAGGGCGGGGTGGCTACACCTTC
CASSFRGRGGYTF
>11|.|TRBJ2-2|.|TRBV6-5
TGTGCCAGCAGGGGCACCGGGGAGCTGTTTTTT
CASRGTGELFF
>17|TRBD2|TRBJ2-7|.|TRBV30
TGTGCCTGGAGTGTACTTGGCGGGAGGGCCAAGAACTACGAGCAGTACTTC
CAWSVLGGRAKNYEQYF
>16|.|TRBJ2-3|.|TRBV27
TGTGCCAGCCAAAGGGGGGGACTGTCTAGCACAGATACGCAGTATTTT
CASQRGGLSSTDTQYF
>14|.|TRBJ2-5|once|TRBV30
TGTGCCTGGAGTGTACACAGCATCCAAGAGACCCAGTACTTC
CAWSVHSIQETQYF
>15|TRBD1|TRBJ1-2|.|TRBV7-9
TGTGCCAGCAGCTTGCTGGGACAGGGGATATTAGGCTACACCTTC
CASSLLGQGILGYTF
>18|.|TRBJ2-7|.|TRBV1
TGCACCAGCAGCCATGTATTGGGGGATACTAGCGGGAGGCACGAGCAGTACTTC
CTSSHVLGDTSGRHEQYF
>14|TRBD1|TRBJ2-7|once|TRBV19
TGTGCCAGTAGTGCGGGGACAGGGAACTACGAGCAGTACTTC
CASSAGTGNYEQYF
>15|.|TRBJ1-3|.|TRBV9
TGTGCCAGCAGCGCCTCCCCGTTGGAGGGAAACACCATATATTTT
CASSASPLEGNTIYF
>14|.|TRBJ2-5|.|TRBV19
TGTGCCAGTAGTACCCGGGACTCCGGGGAGGCCCAGTACTTC
CASSTRDSGEAQYF
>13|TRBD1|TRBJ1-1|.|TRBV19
TGTGCCAGTAGGGGCCGGGACAGAGGACAAGCTTTCTTT
CASRGRDRGQAFF
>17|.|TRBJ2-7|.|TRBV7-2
TGTGCCAGCAGCTTAACCGTGTTTGCGGGGAGCTCCTACGAGCAGTACTTC
CASSLTVFAGSSYEQYF
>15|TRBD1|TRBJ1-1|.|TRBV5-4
TGTGCCAGCAGCTACGGACAGGGGGCGGGCACTGAAGCTTTCTTT
CASSYGQGAGTEAFF
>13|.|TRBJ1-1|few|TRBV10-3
TGTGCCATCAGAACAGACAGGAACACTGAAGCTTTCTTT
CAIRTDRNTEAFF
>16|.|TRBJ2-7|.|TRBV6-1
TGTGCCAGCAGTGCCCTTGGGTTAGCGGCCCGGGACGAGCAGTACTTC
CASSALGLAARDEQYF
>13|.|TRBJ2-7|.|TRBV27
TGTGCCAGCAGTGGGACCACTGCCCTCGAGCAGTACTTC
CASSGTTALEQYF
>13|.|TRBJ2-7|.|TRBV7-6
TGTGCCAGCAGCTTAGACGGATACTACGAGCAGTACTTC
CASSLDGYYEQYF
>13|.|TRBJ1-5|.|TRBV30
TGTGCCTGGAGCCTGGGGGTCGGGCAGCCCCAGCATTTT
CAWSLGVGQPQHF
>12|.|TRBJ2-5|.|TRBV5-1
TGCGCCAGCAGCTTGGAGGTGGAGACCCAGTACTTC
CASSLEVETQYF
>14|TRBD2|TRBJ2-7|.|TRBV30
TGTGCCTGGACCACAAAGGGGACTACCTACGAGCAGTACTTC
CAWTTKGTTYEQYF
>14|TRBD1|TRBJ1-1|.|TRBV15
TGTGCCACCAGTAAGGGGACAGCGAACACTGAAGCTTTCTTT
CATSKGTANTEAFF
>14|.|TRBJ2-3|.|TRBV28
TGTGCCAGCACTACCGTGACTCGCACAGATACGCAGTATTTT
CASTTVTRTDTQYF
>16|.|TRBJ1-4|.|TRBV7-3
TGTGCCAGCAGCTTACTCCGCAGGGGAGTTAAGGAAAAACTGTTTTTT
CASSLLRRGVKEKLFF
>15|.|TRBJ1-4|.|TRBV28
TGTGCCAGCACTAGTAACCCTGCAACTAATGAAAAACTGTTTTTT
CASTSNPATNEKLFF
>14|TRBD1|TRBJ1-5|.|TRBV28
TGTGCCAGCAGTTTAGGACAGGGGACGGAGCCCCAGCATTTT
CASSLGQGTEPQHF
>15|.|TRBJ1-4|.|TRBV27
TGTGCCAGCAGTTTTGGGGCCAGCAATCGTGAAAAACTGTTTTTT
CASSFGASNREKLFF
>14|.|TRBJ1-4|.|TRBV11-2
TGTGCCAGCAGTCACCGGGGGGACGGAGAAAAACTGTTTTTT
CASSHRGDGEKLFF
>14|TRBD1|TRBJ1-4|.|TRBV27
TGTGCCAGCAGTCCCCGGGACAGGGGTGAAAAACTGTTTTTT
CASSPRDRGEKLFF
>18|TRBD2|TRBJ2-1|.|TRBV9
TGTGCCAGCAGCGTAGAGTTTAGCGGGAGGGCCACCTACAATGAGCAGTTCTTC
CASSVEFSGRATYNEQFF
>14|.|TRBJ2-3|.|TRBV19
TGTGCCAGTAGAGTGCGAGCTAGCACAGATACGCAGTATTTT
CASRVRASTDTQYF
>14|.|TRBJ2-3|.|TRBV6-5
TGTGCCAGCAGTTACAGCAGGGGCACAGATACGCAGTATTTT
CASSYSRGTDTQYF
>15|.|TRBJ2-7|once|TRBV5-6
TGTGCCAGCAGCGCCGGGGATTCACACTCCTACGAGCAGTACTTC
CASSAGDSHSYEQYF
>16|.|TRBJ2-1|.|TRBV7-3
TGTGCCAGCAGCCCCTTCGCGTTAAGCTCCTACAATGAGCAGTTCTTC
CASSPFALSSYNEQFF
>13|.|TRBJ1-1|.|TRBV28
TGTGCCAGCAGTCAACCCTCGAGCACTGAAGCTTTCTTT
CASSQPSSTEAFF
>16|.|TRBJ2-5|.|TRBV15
TGTGCCACCAGCTCGACATTCAAGGGATTACAAGAGACCCAGTACTTC
CATSSTFKGLQETQYF